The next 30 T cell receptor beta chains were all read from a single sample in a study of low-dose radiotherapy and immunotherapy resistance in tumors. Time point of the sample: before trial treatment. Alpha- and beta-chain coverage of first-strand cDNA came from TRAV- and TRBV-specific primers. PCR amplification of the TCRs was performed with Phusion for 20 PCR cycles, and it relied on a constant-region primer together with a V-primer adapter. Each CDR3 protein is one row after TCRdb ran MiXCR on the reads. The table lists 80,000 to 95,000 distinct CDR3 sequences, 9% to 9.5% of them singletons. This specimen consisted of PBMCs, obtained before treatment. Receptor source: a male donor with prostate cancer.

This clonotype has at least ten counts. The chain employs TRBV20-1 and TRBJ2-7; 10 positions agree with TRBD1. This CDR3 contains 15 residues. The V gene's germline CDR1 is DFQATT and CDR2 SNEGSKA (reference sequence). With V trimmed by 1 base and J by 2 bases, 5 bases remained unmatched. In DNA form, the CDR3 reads TGCAGTGCTAGAGCTGGACAGGGGGTGGCCTACGAGCAGTACTTC. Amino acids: CSARAGQGVAYEQYF.

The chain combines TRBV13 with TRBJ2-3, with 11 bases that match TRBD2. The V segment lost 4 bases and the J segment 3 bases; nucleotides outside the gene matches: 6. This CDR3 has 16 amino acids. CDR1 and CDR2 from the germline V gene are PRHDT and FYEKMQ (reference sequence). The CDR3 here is CASSSPLAGGTDTQYF. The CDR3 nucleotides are TGTGCCAGCAGCTCCCCATTAGCGGGGGGGACAGATACGCAGTATTTT.

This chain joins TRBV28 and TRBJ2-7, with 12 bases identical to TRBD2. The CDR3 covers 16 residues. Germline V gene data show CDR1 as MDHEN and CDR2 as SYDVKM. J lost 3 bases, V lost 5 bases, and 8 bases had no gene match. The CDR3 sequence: CASSGRVTSGGYEQYF. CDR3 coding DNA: TGTGCCAGCAGTGGAAGGGTGACTAGCGGGGGCTACGAGCAGTACTTC.

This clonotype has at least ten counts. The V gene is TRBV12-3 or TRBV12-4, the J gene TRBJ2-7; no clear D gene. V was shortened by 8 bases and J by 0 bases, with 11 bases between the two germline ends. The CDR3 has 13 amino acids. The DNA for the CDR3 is TGTGCCAGCTGGAGCGAAAGCTCCTACGAGCAGTACTTC. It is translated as CASWSESSYEQYF.

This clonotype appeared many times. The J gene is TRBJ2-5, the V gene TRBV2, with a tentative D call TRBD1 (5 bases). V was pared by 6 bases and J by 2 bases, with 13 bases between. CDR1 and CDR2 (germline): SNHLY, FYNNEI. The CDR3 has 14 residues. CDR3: CASRGGDRQETQYF. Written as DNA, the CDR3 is TGTGCCAGCAGGGGCGGAGACAGACAAGAGACCCAGTACTTC.

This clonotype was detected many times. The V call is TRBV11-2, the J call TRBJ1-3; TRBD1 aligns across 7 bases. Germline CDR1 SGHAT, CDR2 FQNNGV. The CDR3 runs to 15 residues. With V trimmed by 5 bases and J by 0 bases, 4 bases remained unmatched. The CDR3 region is CASSPGTASGNTIYF. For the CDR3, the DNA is TGTGCCAGCAGCCCCGGGACAGCCTCTGGAAACACCATATATTTT.

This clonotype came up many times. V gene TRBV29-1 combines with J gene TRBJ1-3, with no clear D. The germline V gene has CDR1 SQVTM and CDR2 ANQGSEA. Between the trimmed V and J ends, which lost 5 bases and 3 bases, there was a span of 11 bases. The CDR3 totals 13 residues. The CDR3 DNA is TGCAGCGTTATGGCAGGTGATGGAAACACCATATATTTT. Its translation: CSVMAGDGNTIYF.

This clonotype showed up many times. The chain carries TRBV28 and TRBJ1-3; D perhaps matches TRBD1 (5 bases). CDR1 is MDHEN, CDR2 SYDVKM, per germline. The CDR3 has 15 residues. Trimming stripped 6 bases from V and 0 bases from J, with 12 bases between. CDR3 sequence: CASSLWGVSGNTIYF. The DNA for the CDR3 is TGTGCCAGCAGCCTTTGGGGGGTCTCTGGAAACACCATATATTTT.

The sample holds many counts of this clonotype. The CDR3 sequence is CASKGQGAGETQYF. The DNA for the CDR3 is TGTGCCAGCAAGGGACAGGGGGCCGGGGAGACCCAGTACTTC. The V and J genes are TRBV7-8 and TRBJ2-5; 12 nucleotides align to TRBD1. CDR3 length equals 14 residues. The V gene end was trimmed by 7 bases and the J gene end by 5 bases; junction bases not matched to a gene: 5. In germline, CDR1 is SGHVS, CDR2 FQNEAQ.

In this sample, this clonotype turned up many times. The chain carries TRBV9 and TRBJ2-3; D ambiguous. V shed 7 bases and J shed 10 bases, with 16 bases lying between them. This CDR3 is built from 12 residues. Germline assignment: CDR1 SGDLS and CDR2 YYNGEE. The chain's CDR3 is CASYRPPPAQYF. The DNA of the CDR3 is TGTGCCAGCTACAGACCCCCCCCGGCGCAGTATTTT. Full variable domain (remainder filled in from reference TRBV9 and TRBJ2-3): DSGVTQTPKHLITATGQRVTLRCSPRSGDLSVYWYQQSLDQGLQFLIQYYNGEERAKGNILERFSAQQFPDLHSELNLSSLELGDSALYFCASYRPPPAQYFGPGTRLTVL.

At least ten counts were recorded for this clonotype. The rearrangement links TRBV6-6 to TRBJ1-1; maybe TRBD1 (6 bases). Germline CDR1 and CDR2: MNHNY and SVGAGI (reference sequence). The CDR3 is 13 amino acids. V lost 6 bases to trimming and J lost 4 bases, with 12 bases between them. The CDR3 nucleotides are TGTGCCAGCAGCAGCCGAGGGGGCACTGAAGCTTTCTTT. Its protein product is CASSSRGGTEAFF.

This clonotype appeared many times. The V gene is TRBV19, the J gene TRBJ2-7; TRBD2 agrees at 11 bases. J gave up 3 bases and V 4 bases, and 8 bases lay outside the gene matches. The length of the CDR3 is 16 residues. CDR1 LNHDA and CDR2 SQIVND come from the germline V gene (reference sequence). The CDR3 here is CASSKLAGVFSYEQYF. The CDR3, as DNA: TGTGCCAGTAGTAAACTAGCGGGGGTCTTCAGCTACGAGCAGTACTTC. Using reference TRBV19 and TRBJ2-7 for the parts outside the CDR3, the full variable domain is DGGITQSPKYLFRKEGQNVTLSCEQNLNHDAMYWYRQDPGQGLRLIYYSQIVNDFQKGDIAEGYSVSREKKESFPLTVTSAQKNPTAFYLCASSKLAGVFSYEQYFGPGTRLTVT.

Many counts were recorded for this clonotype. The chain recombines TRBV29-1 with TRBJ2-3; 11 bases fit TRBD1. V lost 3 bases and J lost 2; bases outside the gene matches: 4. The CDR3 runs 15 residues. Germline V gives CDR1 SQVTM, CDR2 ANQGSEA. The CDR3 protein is CSVDSDRGPTDTQYF. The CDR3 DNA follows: TGCAGCGTTGATTCGGACAGGGGGCCCACAGATACGCAGTATTTT.

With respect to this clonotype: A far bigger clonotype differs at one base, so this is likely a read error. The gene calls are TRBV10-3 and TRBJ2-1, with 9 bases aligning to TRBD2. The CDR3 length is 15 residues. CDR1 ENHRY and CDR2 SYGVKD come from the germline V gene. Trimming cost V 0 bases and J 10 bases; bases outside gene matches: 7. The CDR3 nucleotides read TGTGCCATCAGTGAGTCGGCGGGAGGGCCTCGGGAGCAGTTCTTC. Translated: CAISESAGGPREQFF.

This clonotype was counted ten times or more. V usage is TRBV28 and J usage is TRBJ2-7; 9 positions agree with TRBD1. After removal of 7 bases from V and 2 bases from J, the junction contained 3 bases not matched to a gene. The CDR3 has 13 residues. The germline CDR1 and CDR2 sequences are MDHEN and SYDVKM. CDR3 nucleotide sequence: TGTGCCAGCACCTGGGACAGGGCCTACGAGCAGTACTTC. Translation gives CASTWDRAYEQYF.

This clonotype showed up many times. CDR3 in amino acids: CASSQDRGSPLHF. Here the CDR3 DNA reads TGCGCCAGCAGCCAAGATAGGGGTTCACCCCTCCACTTT. This chain joins TRBV4-3 and TRBJ1-6, with D possibly TRBD1 on 5 matching bases. Germline CDR1 is LGHNA and CDR2 is YSLEER. Trimming left V 0 bases short and J 9 bases short, with 6 bases between. The CDR3 length is 13 residues.

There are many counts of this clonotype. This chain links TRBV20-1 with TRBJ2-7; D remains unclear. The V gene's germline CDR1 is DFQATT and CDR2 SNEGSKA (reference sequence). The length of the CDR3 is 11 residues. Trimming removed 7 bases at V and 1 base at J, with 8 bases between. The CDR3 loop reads CSVQLSYEQYF. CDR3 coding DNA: TGCAGTGTTCAGTTGTCCTACGAGCAGTACTTC.

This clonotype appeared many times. The CDR3, as DNA: TGTGCCAGCTCACCACCGGTGGCGGGGGGCGCGGATGGCTACACCTTC. Translated, it gives CASSPPVAGGADGYTF. The gene calls are TRBV18 and TRBJ1-2, with D perhaps TRBD1 (6 bases). The CDR3 contains 16 residues. CDR1 is KGHSH, CDR2 LQKENI, per germline. Trimming stripped 0 bases from V and 6 bases from J, with 17 bases between.

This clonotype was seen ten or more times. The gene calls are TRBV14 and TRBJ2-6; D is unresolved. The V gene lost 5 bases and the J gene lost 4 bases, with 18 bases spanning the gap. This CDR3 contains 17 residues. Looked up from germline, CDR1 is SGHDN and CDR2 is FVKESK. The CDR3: CASSAFRASGGANVLTF. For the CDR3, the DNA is TGTGCCAGCAGCGCGTTTAGGGCCTCCGGGGGGGCCAACGTCCTGACTTTC.

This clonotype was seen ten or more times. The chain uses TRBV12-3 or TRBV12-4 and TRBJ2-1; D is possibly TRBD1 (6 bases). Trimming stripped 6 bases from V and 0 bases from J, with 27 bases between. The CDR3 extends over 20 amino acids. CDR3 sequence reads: CASRPGRQGLRRSSYNEQFF. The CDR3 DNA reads TGTGCCAGCAGGCCGGGACGTCAGGGGTTGCGGAGGAGCTCCTACAATGAGCAGTTCTTC.

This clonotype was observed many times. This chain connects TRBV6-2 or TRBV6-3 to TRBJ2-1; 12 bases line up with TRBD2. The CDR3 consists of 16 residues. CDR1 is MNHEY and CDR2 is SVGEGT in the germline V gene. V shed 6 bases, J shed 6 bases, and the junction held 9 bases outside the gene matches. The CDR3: CASSRGLAGNLNEQFF. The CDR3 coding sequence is TGTGCCAGCAGCAGAGGACTAGCGGGAAACCTCAATGAGCAGTTCTTC.

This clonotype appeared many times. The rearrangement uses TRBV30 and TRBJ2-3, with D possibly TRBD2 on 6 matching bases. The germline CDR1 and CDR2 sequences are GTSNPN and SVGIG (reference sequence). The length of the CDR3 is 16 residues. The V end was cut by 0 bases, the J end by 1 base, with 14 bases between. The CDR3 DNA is TGTGCCTGGAGTGTTGGGGCCCCTAGCGGCACAGATACGCAGTATTTT. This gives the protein CAWSVGAPSGTDTQYF.

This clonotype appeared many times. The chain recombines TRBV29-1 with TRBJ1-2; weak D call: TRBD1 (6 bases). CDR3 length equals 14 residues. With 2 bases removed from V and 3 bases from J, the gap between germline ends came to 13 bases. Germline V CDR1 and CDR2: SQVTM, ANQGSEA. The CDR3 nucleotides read TGCAGCGTTGAACCTTCGGACAGTTACTATGGCTACACCTTC. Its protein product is CSVEPSDSYYGYTF.

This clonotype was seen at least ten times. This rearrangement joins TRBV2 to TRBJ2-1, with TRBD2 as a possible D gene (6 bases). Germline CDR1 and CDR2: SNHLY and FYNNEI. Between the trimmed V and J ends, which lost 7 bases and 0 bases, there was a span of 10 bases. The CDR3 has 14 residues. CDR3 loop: CASMREPSYNEQFF. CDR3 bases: TGTGCCAGCATGCGGGAACCCTCCTACAATGAGCAGTTCTTC. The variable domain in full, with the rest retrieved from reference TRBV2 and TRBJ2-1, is EPEVTQTPSHQVTQMGQEVILRCVPISNHLYFYWYRQILGQKVEFLVSFYNNEISEKSEIFDDQFSVERPDGSNFTLKIRSTKLEDSAMYFCASMREPSYNEQFFGPGTRLTVL.

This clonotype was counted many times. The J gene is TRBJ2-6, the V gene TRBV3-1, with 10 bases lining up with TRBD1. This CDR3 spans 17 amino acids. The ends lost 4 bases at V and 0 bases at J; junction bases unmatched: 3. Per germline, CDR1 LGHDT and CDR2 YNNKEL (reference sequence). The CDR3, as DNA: TGTGCCAGCAGCCCTCGGACAGGGGGCTCTGGGGCCAACGTCCTGACTTTC. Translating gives CASSPRTGGSGANVLTF. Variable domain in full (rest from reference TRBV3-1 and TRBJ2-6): DTAVSQTPKYLVTQMGNDKSIKCEQNLGHDTMYWYKQDSKKFLKIMFSYNNKELIINETVPNRFSPKSPDKAHLNLHINSLELGDSAVYFCASSPRTGGSGANVLTFGAGSRLTVL.

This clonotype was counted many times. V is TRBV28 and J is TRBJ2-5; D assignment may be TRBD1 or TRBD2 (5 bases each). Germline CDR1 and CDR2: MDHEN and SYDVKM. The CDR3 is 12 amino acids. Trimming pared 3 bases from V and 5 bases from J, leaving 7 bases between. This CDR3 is CASSFEGETQYF. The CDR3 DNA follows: TGTGCCAGCAGTTTCGAGGGGGAGACCCAGTACTTC.

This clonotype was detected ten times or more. The CDR3 nucleotides read TGTGCCAGCAGTCCAACAGGGGGCCGAGGCGAGACCCAGTACTTC. Translating it yields CASSPTGGRGETQYF. The chain joins TRBV7-6 to TRBJ2-5, with TRBD1 identical over 9 bases. The CDR3 runs to 15 residues. V lost 6 bases, J lost 5 bases, and 10 bases stayed unmatched. The germline CDR1 and CDR2 sequences are SGHVS and FNYEAQ.

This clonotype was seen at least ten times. CDR3 sequence (DNA): TGCAGCGTTGGAGTTGGTAACACCATATATTTT. Translated, it gives CSVGVGNTIYF. This chain connects TRBV29-1 to TRBJ1-3; D uncertain. The CDR3 extends over 11 amino acids. In germline, CDR1 is SQVTM, CDR2 ANQGSEA. The V end lost 4 bases, the J end lost 7 bases, and 8 bases lay between the germline ends.

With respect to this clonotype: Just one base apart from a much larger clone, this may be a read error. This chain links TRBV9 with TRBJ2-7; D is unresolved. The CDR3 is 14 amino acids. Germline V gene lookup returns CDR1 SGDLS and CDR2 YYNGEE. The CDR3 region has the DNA TGTACCAGCAGCCCCCGGTATAGGTCCTACGAGCAGTACTTC. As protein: CTSSPRYRSYEQYF.

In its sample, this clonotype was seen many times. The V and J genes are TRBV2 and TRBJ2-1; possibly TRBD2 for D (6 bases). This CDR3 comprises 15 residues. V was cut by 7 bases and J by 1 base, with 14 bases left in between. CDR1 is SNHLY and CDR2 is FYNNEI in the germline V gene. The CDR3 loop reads CASMSGSNSYNEQFF. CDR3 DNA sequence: TGTGCCAGCATGTCCGGGAGCAATTCCTACAATGAGCAGTTCTTC.